This TCR beta chain was recovered during a study of blood T cell repertoires in COVID-19. CDR1 MNHEY and CDR2 SVGAGI come from the germline V gene. Trimming shortened V by 10 bases and J by 7 bases, and 11 bases separated the two germline ends. CDR3 length: 11 residues. Sequenced by immunoSEQ multiplex PCR; TCRdb stores in-frame clones only, minus some. The table lists around 40,000 clones, around nine tenths of them singletons, with approximately 3.8% in the top ten. Sequenced material: peripheral blood. The TCR originated in a man aged 35 to 55 with COVID-19, enrolled during active disease. V and J are TRBV6-5 and TRBJ1-5; D perhaps matches TRBD1 (5 bases). CDR3 DNA sequence: TGTGCCACCACGGGGGGGCAGCCCCAGCATTTT. Translation gives CATTGGQPQHF.